The 27 T cell receptor beta chains in this list originate from one sample, sequenced in a study of cytomegalovirus exposure and HLA in healthy donors. Both 60 Vbeta primers and 13 Jbeta primers went into the PCR. Measured with immunoSEQ multiplex PCR; TCRdb has only the in-frame clones, and not every one. Of roughly 80,000 clones detected, around 62% appear once; the ten largest clones hold 4% to 5.5%. Material for sequencing was PBMCs. All receptors come from a male donor in good health and CMV-seropositive.

The genes are TRBV2 and TRBJ1-4; perhaps TRBD1 as D (6 bases). The CDR3 has 15 residues. The germline CDR1 and CDR2 sequences are SNHLY and FYNNEI. The ends were cut back, 7 bases at V and 5 bases at J, with 17 bases in the middle. CDR3 amino acids: CASIRGASPNEKLFF. The DNA of the CDR3 is TGTGCCAGCATTCGGGGGGCCTCTCCAAATGAAAAACTGTTTTTT.

The chain uses TRBV7-2 and TRBJ1-2, with D unresolved. The V end lost 4 bases, the J end lost 4 bases, and 13 bases lay between the germline ends. The CDR3 is made up of 14 amino acids. Germline V lookup: CDR1 SGHTA, CDR2 FQGNSA. The CDR3 DNA sequence: TGTGCCAGCAGCTACCCGGTCCCTGGCTATGGCTACACCTTC. Translation: CASSYPVPGYGYTF.

The chain is built from TRBV6-6 and TRBJ2-2; 7 nucleotides line up with TRBD2. J was trimmed by 8 bases and V by 2 bases; bases with no gene match: 2. Germline values: CDR1 MNHNY, CDR2 SVGAGI (reference sequence). The CDR3 totals 13 residues. The CDR3: CASSYGGVGELFF. The CDR3 nucleotides are TGTGCCAGCAGTTACGGGGGGGTGGGGGAGCTGTTTTTT.

The V gene is TRBV7-3, the J gene TRBJ2-3, with TRBD2 as a possible D gene (7 bases). This CDR3 contains 14 residues. V dropped 0 bases and J dropped 6 bases, with 10 bases sitting between them. Germline CDR1 reads SGHTA; CDR2 reads FQGTGA. The CDR3 reads CASSLTGGPDTQYF. CDR3 DNA: TGTGCCAGCAGCTTAACGGGGGGGCCGGATACGCAGTATTTT.

This clone has only a few counts. The genes are TRBV9 and TRBJ2-3; TRBD1 agrees at 9 bases. Germline V gene data show CDR1 as SGDLS and CDR2 as YYNGEE. CDR3 length: 15 residues. Unmatched junction bases numbered 9, after V lost 2 bases and J lost 8 bases. The CDR3 loop is CASSVQQGAQGTQYF. For the CDR3, the DNA is TGTGCCAGCAGCGTCCAACAGGGGGCGCAGGGTACGCAGTATTTT.

As to this clone: At the DNA level, this CDR3 is encoded by other sequences in the same sample as well. The chain links TRBV5-1 to TRBJ2-7, with D unresolved. The CDR3 is made up of 13 amino acids. Germline loops: CDR1 SGHRS, CDR2 YFSETQ. V shed 2 bases and J shed 1 base, with 7 bases lying between them. CDR3 protein: CASSFTVSYEQYF. The DNA for the CDR3 is TGCGCCAGCAGCTTTACAGTTTCCTACGAGCAGTACTTC.

J is TRBJ2-6 and V is TRBV27; possible D gene TRBD2, 6 bases. CDR1 is MNHEY and CDR2 is SMNVEV in the germline V gene (reference sequence). Deletions cut 8 bases from V and 2 bases from J, with 13 bases between. The CDR3 length is 15 residues. CDR3 amino acids: CASGGLVTGANVLTF. The CDR3 DNA reads as TGTGCCAGCGGAGGGTTGGTTACTGGGGCCAACGTCCTGACTTTC.

V is TRBV28 and J is TRBJ1-1; D gene ambiguous. Trimming removed 1 base at V and 2 bases at J, with 8 bases between. CDR3 length equals 14 residues. Germline-derived CDR1 and CDR2 are MDHEN and SYDVKM. CDR3 sequence: CASSLLTPNTEAFF. The CDR3 region has the DNA TGTGCCAGCAGTTTATTAACACCAAACACTGAAGCTTTCTTT.

This clone has only a few counts. J is TRBJ2-2 and V is TRBV30; 7 positions agree with TRBD1. The CDR3 length is 16 residues. The germline V gene has CDR1 GTSNPN and CDR2 SVGIG (reference sequence). V trimming: 5 bases; J trimming: 0 bases; junction bases outside the gene matches: 9. CDR3 in amino acids: CAWAGTVFANTGELFF. The CDR3 DNA sequence: TGTGCCTGGGCCGGGACAGTATTCGCGAACACCGGGGAGCTGTTTTTT.

A few counts support this clone. The V gene is TRBV9, the J gene TRBJ1-1; D uncertain. The CDR3 runs to 11 residues. V gave up 4 bases and J gave up 7 bases, with 8 bases separating them. Per the germline V gene, CDR1 is SGDLS and CDR2 is YYNGEE. This CDR3 reads CASSPLIEAFF. The CDR3 DNA sequence: TGTGCCAGCAGCCCCCTAATTGAAGCTTTCTTT.

The V gene is TRBV12-5, the J gene TRBJ2-1; possible D gene TRBD1, 6 bases. CDR3 length: 12 amino acids. Germline V lookup: CDR1 LGHNT, CDR2 FRNRAP. V lost 6 bases and J 8 bases, leaving 11 bases between the germline ends. The CDR3 region is CASGDRLDEQFF. As DNA, the CDR3 is TGTGCTAGTGGAGACAGGTTGGATGAGCAGTTCTTC. The full variable domain, completed using reference TRBV12-5 and TRBJ2-1, is DARVTQTPRHKVTEMGQEVTMRCQPILGHNTVFWYRQTMMQGLELLAYFRNRAPLDDSGMPKDRFSAEMPDATLATLKIQPSEPRDSAVYFCASGDRLDEQFFGPGTRLTVL.

This chain links TRBV30 with TRBJ1-2; D is unresolved. Germline V gives CDR1 GTSNPN, CDR2 SVGIG (reference sequence). V lost 5 bases to trimming and J lost 10 bases, with 17 bases between them. CDR3 length: 12 residues. CDR3 DNA: TGTGCCTGGGTTCCAGGCCCTGTGGTCTACACCTTC. Residues: CAWVPGPVVYTF.

The rearrangement uses TRBV5-4 and TRBJ2-7, with TRBD2 identical over 7 bases. This CDR3 is 14 amino acids long. V lost 1 base, J lost 2 bases, and 3 bases stayed unmatched. From germline, CDR1 is SGHNT and CDR2 YYREEE (reference sequence). CDR3 sequence reads: CASSLRGGPYEQYF. The CDR3 DNA follows: TGTGCCAGCAGCTTGAGGGGAGGGCCCTACGAGCAGTACTTC.

The J gene is TRBJ2-5, the V gene TRBV10-3, with a possible D match to TRBD2 (7 bases). Germline assignment: CDR1 ENHRY and CDR2 SYGVKD. Trimming left V 0 bases short and J 3 bases short, with 14 bases between. The CDR3 covers 16 residues. The CDR3 DNA is TGTGCCATCAGTGAGTCGAATGCGGGGGCCAAAGAGACCCAGTACTTC. It is translated as CAISESNAGAKETQYF.

V is TRBV27 and J is TRBJ2-1, with 13 nucleotides matching TRBD2. With 8 bases clipped from V and 7 bases from J, the junction kept 2 bases outside the gene matches. The CDR3 is made up of 13 amino acids. Per the germline V gene, CDR1 is MNHEY and CDR2 is SMNVEV (reference sequence). The CDR3 here is CASGLAGANEQFF. DNA of the CDR3: TGTGCCAGCGGACTAGCGGGGGCTAATGAGCAGTTCTTC.

This sequence joins TRBV4-1 and TRBJ1-6; 9 bases fit TRBD1. From germline, CDR1 is MGHRA and CDR2 YSYEKL. J was trimmed by 8 bases and V by 0 bases; bases with no gene match: 2. CDR3 length: 15 residues. Written as DNA, the CDR3 is TGCGCCAGCAGCCAAGAGGGACAGGGCGATTCACCCCTCCACTTT. It yields the protein CASSQEGQGDSPLHF.

This clone was observed a single time. The rearrangement links TRBV4-2 to TRBJ2-7, with 8 positions matching TRBD1. This CDR3 is 16 amino acids long. V dropped 0 bases and J dropped 5; count of bases not matched to a gene: 9. Germline V gene sequence: CDR1 LGHNA, CDR2 YNFKEQ. CDR3 DNA: TGTGCCAGCAGCCAAGAAATGGGGACAGGATCTGACGAGCAGTACTTC. It specifies CASSQEMGTGSDEQYF.

This clone was counted only a few times. The J gene is TRBJ1-1, the V gene TRBV5-4; unclear D gene. This CDR3 contains 12 residues. From germline, CDR1 is SGHNT and CDR2 YYREEE (reference sequence). The V gene lost 1 base and the J gene lost 7 bases, with 8 bases spanning the gap. CDR3 sequence reads: CASSLSSLEAFF. The CDR3 DNA sequence: TGTGCCAGCAGCTTGTCTTCCCTTGAAGCTTTCTTT.

This chain links TRBV6-6 with TRBJ2-1; TRBD2 aligns across 10 bases. The CDR3 covers 13 residues. The germline V gene has CDR1 MNHNY and CDR2 SVGAGI (reference sequence). Trimming at V came to 11 bases and at J to 5 bases, leaving 6 bases not matched to a gene. CDR3 DNA sequence: TGTGCCCAGCGGGAGGGACTTAACAATGAGCAGTTCTTC. This codes for CAQREGLNNEQFF.

This clone showed up just a few times. The rearrangement uses TRBV5-1 and TRBJ2-7, with 8 positions matching TRBD1. This CDR3 spans 15 amino acids. The ends lost 5 bases at V and 3 bases at J; junction bases unmatched: 10. CDR1 and CDR2 from the germline V gene are SGHRS and YFSETQ. CDR3 DNA: TGCGCCAGCAGAAGGGATATCGACAGGGGCTACGAGCAGTACTTC. It specifies CASRRDIDRGYEQYF.

This clone was counted only a few times. The chain carries TRBV18 and TRBJ2-1; 7 positions agree with TRBD2. V lost 1 base to trimming and J lost 5 bases; unmatched junction nucleotides: 5. This CDR3 contains 15 residues. Germline V gives CDR1 KGHSH, CDR2 LQKENI. In nucleotides, the CDR3 is TGTGCCAGCTCACCACGGGCGGGAGACAACAATGAGCAGTTCTTC. This translates into CASSPRAGDNNEQFF.

The CDR3 loop reads CASSVRDRTYEQYF. CDR3 DNA sequence: TGTGCCAGCAGTGTCCGGGACAGGACCTACGAGCAGTACTTC. The V gene is TRBV27, the J gene TRBJ2-7, with 8 bases matching TRBD1. Looked up from germline, CDR1 is MNHEY and CDR2 is SMNVEV (reference sequence). CDR3 length: 14 amino acids. The ends lost 5 bases at V and 2 bases at J; junction bases unmatched: 5.

This sequence joins TRBV5-6 and TRBJ2-3, with TRBD2 as a possible D gene (6 bases). Trimming removed 3 bases from V and 0 bases from J, with 14 bases in between. In germline, CDR1 is SGHDT, CDR2 YYEEEE. This CDR3 is 16 amino acids long. The CDR3 spells CASSSSREASTDTQYF. For the CDR3, the DNA is TGTGCCAGCAGCTCCTCTAGGGAGGCAAGCACAGATACGCAGTATTTT.

J is TRBJ2-7 and V is TRBV4-2; the match to TRBD2 covers 9 bases. Trimming removed 3 bases from V and 0 bases from J; junction bases left unmatched: 12. Germline-derived CDR1 and CDR2 are LGHNA and YNFKEQ. This CDR3 spans 18 amino acids. CDR3 residues: CASSQAFRTSASSYEQYF. In nucleotides, the CDR3 is TGTGCCAGCAGCCAGGCATTTCGGACTAGCGCAAGCTCCTACGAGCAGTACTTC.

The sample holds a few counts of this clone. The chain employs TRBV7-8 and TRBJ2-7, with D possibly being TRBD1 (5 bases). Trimming took off 5 bases at V and 1 base at J, with 21 bases between the two ends. CDR1 is SGHVS, CDR2 FQNEAQ, per germline. This CDR3 has 17 amino acids. The CDR3 DNA sequence: TGTGCCAGCAGCCCGCGGTCCAGGGCGGCCCGATCCTACGAGCAGTACTTC. Protein product: CASSPRSRAARSYEQYF.

The chain joins TRBV11-2 to TRBJ2-7, with 10 bases aligning to TRBD2. V lost 6 bases to trimming and J lost 0 bases; unmatched junction nucleotides: 14. The CDR3 has 18 residues. CDR1 is SGHAT and CDR2 is FQNNGV in the germline V gene. The DNA for the CDR3 is TGTGCCAGCAGTAAGACCTGGACTAGCGGCCCCATCTCCTACGAGCAGTACTTC. This translates into CASSKTWTSGPISYEQYF. Supplemented by reference TRBV11-2 and TRBJ2-7, the full variable domain reads EAGVAQSPRYKIIEKRQSVAFWCNPISGHATLYWYQQILGQGPKLLIQFQNNGVVDDSQLPKDRFSAERLKGVDSTLKIQPAKLEDSAVYLCASSKTWTSGPISYEQYFGPGTRLTVT.

The chain has TRBV19 and TRBJ2-3, with D tentatively TRBD1 (6 bases). CDR1 and CDR2 from the germline V gene are LNHDA and SQIVND (reference sequence). V was clipped by 5 bases and J by 2 bases, with 32 bases between them. The CDR3 runs to 21 residues. The CDR3 reads CASSRGQFQGAPVLHTDTQYF. In DNA form, the CDR3 reads TGTGCCAGTAGTCGCGGACAGTTCCAAGGGGCCCCCGTGCTACACACAGATACGCAGTATTTT.